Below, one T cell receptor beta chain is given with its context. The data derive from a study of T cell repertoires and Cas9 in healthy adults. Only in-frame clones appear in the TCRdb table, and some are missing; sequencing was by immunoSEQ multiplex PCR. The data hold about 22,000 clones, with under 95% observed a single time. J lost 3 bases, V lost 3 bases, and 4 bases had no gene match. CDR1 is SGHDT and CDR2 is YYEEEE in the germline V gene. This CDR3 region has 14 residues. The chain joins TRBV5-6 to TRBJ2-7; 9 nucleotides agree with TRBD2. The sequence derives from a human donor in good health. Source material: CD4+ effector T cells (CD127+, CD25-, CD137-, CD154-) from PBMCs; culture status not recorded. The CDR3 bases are TGTGCCAGCAGCTCCAGCGGGAGGCACTACGAGCAGTACTTC. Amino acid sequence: CASSSSGRHYEQYF.